This T cell receptor (delta chain) stems from a study of γδ T cells in repeated Plasmodium falciparum infection. Background on the study: Over roughly 600 days, donors received four mosquito-bite P. falciparum NF54 infections.

TCRdb redid clone calling on the multiplex PCR reads using CATT. Of 50,000 to 55,000 delta-chain clones listed, approximately 1.8% are singletons. The CDR3 runs to 23 residues. Germline lookup yields CDR1 TSWWSYY and CDR2 QGS. Germline trimming cut 0 bases from V and 0 bases from J; bases unmatched to any gene: 22. This clone was observed a few times. It differs at one base from a far larger clone, so likely a read error. Other DNA sequences in this specimen translate into the identical CDR3. Gammadelta T cells were flow-sorted from PBMC into Vgamma9/Vdelta2+ and Vdelta2-negative populations for bulk analysis.

Sequenced input: gamma-delta T cells from blood. The rearrangement links TRDV1 to TRDJ1, with 10 nucleotides matching TRDD3. Assignment of the J gene here rests on matching the DNA to germline, because TCRdb gives none. The sequence was collected from a pool of human donors (malaria-infected and uninfected, not separated). The DNA of the CDR3 is TGTGCTCTTGGGGAACTGCTTCCCGCGCGAGGGAGAGGGGGGATACGCGACACCGATAAACTCATCTTT. Translated: CALGELLPARGRGGIRDTDKLIF.